This T cell receptor (beta chain) is from a study of blood T cell repertoires in COVID-19. Study-level information: PBMCs, B-cell-depleted T cells, or T cells were the source of the cDNA or gDNA that made up the material.

CDR3 length: 15 amino acids. Trimming removed 5 bases at V and 1 base at J, with 14 bases between. Germline-derived CDR1 and CDR2 are SGHAT and FQDESV (reference sequence). Sequencing was performed with immunoSEQ multiplex PCR; in TCRdb, only in-frame clones are kept and a portion is missing. Of 35,000 to 50,000 clones in the sample, 82% are singletons; the top ten hold approximately 4%. Sequenced material: peripheral blood. The chain joins TRBV11-1 to TRBJ1-1; the D gene is possibly TRBD1 (6 bases). This clonotype was obtained from a woman between 65 and 79 years old with acute or convalescent COVID-19. This CDR3 reads CASSDRRGWNTEAFF. The CDR3 DNA follows: TGTGCCAGCAGCGACCGCAGGGGCTGGAACACTGAAGCTTTCTTT.